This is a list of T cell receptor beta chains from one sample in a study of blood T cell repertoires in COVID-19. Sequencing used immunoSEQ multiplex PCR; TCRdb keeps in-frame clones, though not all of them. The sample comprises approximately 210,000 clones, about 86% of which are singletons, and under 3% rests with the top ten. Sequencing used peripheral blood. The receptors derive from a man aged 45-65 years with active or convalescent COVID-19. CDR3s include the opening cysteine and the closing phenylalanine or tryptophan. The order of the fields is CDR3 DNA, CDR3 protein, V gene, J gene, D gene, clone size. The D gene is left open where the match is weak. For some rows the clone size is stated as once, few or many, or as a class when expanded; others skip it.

CDR3nt: TGTGCCAGCAGCCCGCGGACAGGGGGCGCCCAGGCGGAGACCCAGTACTTC; CDR3aa: CASSPRTGGAQAETQYF; v_gene: TRBV11-2; j_gene: TRBJ2-5; d_gene: TRBD1; abundance: .
CDR3nt: TGTGCCAGCAGTCCCCTAGGTGGTATAAACACTGAAGCTTTCTTT; CDR3aa: CASSPLGGINTEAFF; v_gene: TRBV6-5; j_gene: TRBJ1-1; d_gene: .; abundance: .
CDR3nt: TGTGCCAGCAGTCAGGGGCTTGGGGGAAACACCATATATTTT; CDR3aa: CASSQGLGGNTIYF; v_gene: TRBV28; j_gene: TRBJ1-3; d_gene: .; abundance: .
CDR3nt: TGTGCCACCAGCAGAGTTCCAGGGACTGATCAGCCCCAGCATTTT; CDR3aa: CATSRVPGTDQPQHF; v_gene: TRBV15; j_gene: TRBJ1-5; d_gene: .; abundance: .
CDR3nt: TGTGCCAGCAGCGTACTAGCGGGGGGGCTGAATGAGCAGTTCTTC; CDR3aa: CASSVLAGGLNEQFF; v_gene: TRBV9; j_gene: TRBJ2-1; d_gene: TRBD2; abundance: .
CDR3nt: TGCGCCAGCAGCCTCACCGGGACAGGGGTGGAAGAGCAGTACTTC; CDR3aa: CASSLTGTGVEEQYF; v_gene: TRBV4-1; j_gene: TRBJ2-7; d_gene: TRBD1; abundance: once
CDR3nt: TGTGCCAGCAGCTTAGCAGGGGTGGAAAAACTGTTTTTT; CDR3aa: CASSLAGVEKLFF; v_gene: TRBV7-9; j_gene: TRBJ1-4; d_gene: .; abundance: .
CDR3nt: TGTGCCAGCAGCTTAGAAGGTCGCCAGCGGGGTCTCGCAGATACGCAGTATTTT; CDR3aa: CASSLEGRQRGLADTQYF; v_gene: TRBV7-2; j_gene: TRBJ2-3; d_gene: TRBD2; abundance: .
CDR3nt: TGTGCCAGCAGCCTCGGCGGGACAGCTTCTCCCTATGGCTACACCTTC; CDR3aa: CASSLGGTASPYGYTF; v_gene: TRBV7-8; j_gene: TRBJ1-2; d_gene: TRBD1; abundance: .
CDR3nt: TGCGCCAGCAGTCAACAGGGGGCGAACGGAAACACCATATATTTT; CDR3aa: CASSQQGANGNTIYF; v_gene: TRBV5-1; j_gene: TRBJ1-3; d_gene: TRBD1; abundance: .
CDR3nt: TGTGCCAGCAGCGTAGGTCAGGGGTTTGAAAAACTGTTTTTT; CDR3aa: CASSVGQGFEKLFF; v_gene: TRBV9; j_gene: TRBJ1-4; d_gene: .; abundance: once
CDR3nt: TGTGCCAGCAGTAGGGACAGGGGGATCTACGAGCAGTACTTC; CDR3aa: CASSRDRGIYEQYF; v_gene: TRBV7-9; j_gene: TRBJ2-7; d_gene: TRBD1; abundance: .
CDR3nt: TGCAGTGCTAGTCCCGAGGGGGGCACAGATACGCAGTATTTT; CDR3aa: CSASPEGGTDTQYF; v_gene: TRBV20-1; j_gene: TRBJ2-3; d_gene: .; abundance: .
CDR3nt: TGTGCCAGCAGCTTATTATCGCAGGGGGCATCTGAAGCTTTCTTT; CDR3aa: CASSLLSQGASEAFF; v_gene: TRBV5-5; j_gene: TRBJ1-1; d_gene: TRBD1; abundance: .
CDR3nt: TGTGCCAGCAGCGTAGGATTGGGGACTGGGACAGACTTGAGCATGGGCTATGGCTACACCTTC; CDR3aa: CASSVGLGTGTDLSMGYGYTF; v_gene: TRBV9; j_gene: TRBJ1-2; d_gene: TRBD1; abundance: .
CDR3nt: TGTGCCAGTCAGCGGGAAAAGGCGACGGCTGAAGCTTTCTTT; CDR3aa: CASQREKATAEAFF; v_gene: TRBV19; j_gene: TRBJ1-1; d_gene: .; abundance: once
CDR3nt: TGTGCCAGCAGCCGTCTGACTAGCGGGGGGGCTAACACCGGGGAGCTGTTTTTT; CDR3aa: CASSRLTSGGANTGELFF; v_gene: TRBV3-1/TRBV3-2; j_gene: TRBJ2-2; d_gene: TRBD2; abundance: .
CDR3nt: TGTGCCAGCTCAGGGTTGTCCTCAGGAAACACCATATATTTT; CDR3aa: CASSGLSSGNTIYF; v_gene: TRBV25-1; j_gene: TRBJ1-3; d_gene: .; abundance: .
CDR3nt: TGTGCCAGCAGCTTAGAAGTAGGGACAGCGGCCGGACCCAAAAACATTCAGTACTTC; CDR3aa: CASSLEVGTAAGPKNIQYF; v_gene: TRBV11-3; j_gene: TRBJ2-4; d_gene: TRBD1; abundance: .
CDR3nt: TGTGCCAGTAGTAAAACAAGACAGGTTGCAACTAATGAAAAACTGTTTTTT; CDR3aa: CASSKTRQVATNEKLFF; v_gene: TRBV19; j_gene: TRBJ1-4; d_gene: .; abundance: .
CDR3nt: TGTGCCAGCAGCTTAGAACCTAGCGAAAGAGAGACCCAGTACTTC; CDR3aa: CASSLEPSERETQYF; v_gene: TRBV7-9; j_gene: TRBJ2-5; d_gene: .; abundance: .
CDR3nt: TGCAGTGCTAGTAGCGGGGTCCGCACAGATACGCAGTATTTT; CDR3aa: CSASSGVRTDTQYF; v_gene: TRBV20-1; j_gene: TRBJ2-3; d_gene: TRBD2; abundance: .
CDR3nt: TGTGCCAGCAGCCCTCAGGCCCAGGGGGCGAACTATGGCTACACCTTC; CDR3aa: CASSPQAQGANYGYTF; v_gene: TRBV5-8; j_gene: TRBJ1-2; d_gene: TRBD1; abundance: .
CDR3nt: TGCGCCAGCAGCCAAGAAACAGGGAAGCTAACAGATACGCAGTATTTT; CDR3aa: CASSQETGKLTDTQYF; v_gene: TRBV4-1; j_gene: TRBJ2-3; d_gene: .; abundance: .
CDR3nt: TGTGCCACCAGCAGAGATAATCGGGAGGTCGGCACAGATACGCAGTATTTT; CDR3aa: CATSRDNREVGTDTQYF; v_gene: TRBV15; j_gene: TRBJ2-3; d_gene: TRBD2; abundance: .